A single sample gave rise to the 17 T cell receptor beta chains below, sequenced in a study of TIL therapy for anti-PD-1-resistant metastatic lung cancer (dated by TCRdb to the early 2020s). TCR beta CDR3 regions were amplified from genomic DNA by bias-controlled multiplex PCR with the immunoSEQ v3 hsTCRB kit. As stored in TCRdb, this immuneACCESS dataset retains in-frame rearrangements with V and J assigned. A fraction of the clones does not appear; measured against another copy, unresolved V genes explain less than half of the discrepancy, and the remainder lacks a known reason. This sample lists some 57,000 clones; around 86% were detected once. Of the sample, around 2.6% falls within the top ten clones. The time point label here, explained by the study, means: pre-treatment sample, taken before nivolumab and TIL therapy. Sample: blood, taken at baseline. The receptor source for this set is a person aged 25 to 80 with non-small cell lung cancer.

This chain joins TRBV4-1 and TRBJ1-5; D is perhaps TRBD1 (5 bases). The CDR3 loop spans 17 amino acids. V was cut by 3 bases and J by 1 base, with 16 bases left in between. In germline, CDR1 is MGHRA, CDR2 YSYEKL. The DNA for the CDR3 is TGCGCCAGCAGCCAGGGCAGGGCGTCTCGAAGCAATCAGCCCCAGCATTTT. Translated, it gives CASSQGRASRSNQPQHF.

The gene calls are TRBV5-1 and TRBJ2-3, with unresolved D. The CDR3 runs 16 residues. Germline CDR1 reads SGHRS; CDR2 reads YFSETQ. Deletions cut 0 bases from V and 1 base from J, with 12 bases between. CDR3 in DNA: TGCGCCAGCAGCTTGGACTCGACTCGAGGCACAGATACGCAGTATTTT. Its translation: CASSLDSTRGTDTQYF.

This clone was seen only a few times. The CDR3 here is CASSPMGTDNNQPQHF. The CDR3 DNA reads TGTGCCAGCTCACCAATGGGGACAGATAACAATCAGCCCCAGCATTTT. The chain joins TRBV18 to TRBJ1-5, with 7 bases matching TRBD1. Per the germline V gene, CDR1 is KGHSH and CDR2 is LQKENI. This CDR3 contains 16 residues. Trimming cost V 2 bases and J 3 bases; bases outside gene matches: 7.

This chain links TRBV19 with TRBJ2-4; 7 bases match TRBD1. V was clipped by 4 bases and J by 0 bases; unmatched bases: 6. The CDR3 loop spans 16 amino acids. Germline V gives CDR1 LNHDA, CDR2 SQIVND (reference sequence). The CDR3 DNA sequence: TGTGCCAGTAGTACCGGACAGGAGCTAGCCAAAAACATTCAGTACTTC. It translates to CASSTGQELAKNIQYF.

The chain employs TRBV27 and TRBJ1-2; D gene unclear. Germline CDR1 reads MNHEY; CDR2 reads SMNVEV (reference sequence). Trimming removed 2 bases at V and 2 bases at J, with 15 bases between. The length of the CDR3 is 16 residues. CDR3 bases: TGTGCCAGCAGTTTAAGCGGTCGGGGAGTGAACTATGGCTACACCTTC. Translation gives CASSLSGRGVNYGYTF.

V gene TRBV28 combines with J gene TRBJ1-2; 9 bases align to TRBD1. Per the germline V gene, CDR1 is MDHEN and CDR2 is SYDVKM. The trim removed 6 bases at V and 0 bases at J, leaving 8 bases unmatched. The CDR3 sequence is 16 residues long. CDR3 nucleotide sequence: TGTGCCAGCAGCGAAACGGGACAGGGACCTAACTATGGCTACACCTTC. It is translated as CASSETGQGPNYGYTF.

In its sample, this clone was seen a few times. This chain joins TRBV7-9 and TRBJ2-7; D unclear. Germline CDR1 is SEHNR and CDR2 is FQNEAQ (reference sequence). This CDR3 spans 11 amino acids. The V end lost 4 bases, the J end lost 4 bases, and 5 bases lay between the germline ends. CDR3 DNA: TGTGCCAGCAGCTCCTTATACGAGCAGTACTTC. Its protein is CASSSLYEQYF.

The chain links TRBV4-1 to TRBJ2-3, with a possible D match to TRBD2 (6 bases). Germline V gene lookup returns CDR1 MGHRA and CDR2 YSYEKL. There are 13 residues in the CDR3. V was shortened by 0 bases and J by 11 bases, with 12 bases between the two germline ends. The DNA for the CDR3 is TGCGCCAGCAGCCAAGAGGTGGCGGGGAAGCAGTATTTT. Translating gives CASSQEVAGKQYF.

The CDR3 DNA reads as TGTGCTCTTACAGGGCAGATGGGCACTGAAGCTTTCTTT. Protein: CALTGQMGTEAFF. V and J are TRBV30 and TRBJ1-1, with D possibly being TRBD1 (6 bases). This CDR3 has 13 amino acids. The germline V gene has CDR1 GTSNPN and CDR2 SVGIG (reference sequence).

The chain has TRBV6-6 and TRBJ2-6; the D is unclear. The CDR3 is 15 residues long. Germline CDR1 is MNHNY and CDR2 is SVGAGI (reference sequence). Trimming took off 4 bases at V and 4 bases at J, with 11 bases between the two ends. This CDR3 reads CASSSTGAGANVLTF. The CDR3 bases are TGTGCCAGCAGTTCGACCGGTGCCGGGGCCAACGTCCTGACTTTC.

This clone was detected once. V gene TRBV6-5 combines with J gene TRBJ1-2; 9 nucleotides agree with TRBD1. CDR1 MNHEY and CDR2 SVGAGI come from the germline V gene. The CDR3 sequence is 14 residues long. J was trimmed by 8 bases and V by 6 bases; bases with no gene match: 10. CDR3 sequence (DNA): TGTGCCAGCAGGGACCCGGGACAGGGTAGCGGCTACACCTTC. Encoded protein: CASRDPGQGSGYTF.

The chain employs TRBV3-1 (or the pseudogene TRBV3-2) and TRBJ1-2; D is uncertain. The V gene lost 0 bases and the J gene lost 4 bases, with 18 bases spanning the gap. There are 17 residues in the CDR3. Germline V gene data show CDR1 as LGHDT and CDR2 as YNNKEL (reference sequence). CDR3 amino acids: CASSQDREIRTVYGYTF. CDR3 bases: TGTGCCAGCAGCCAAGATCGGGAAATAAGGACCGTCTATGGCTACACCTTC.

The genes are TRBV2 and TRBJ2-5; D is unresolved. Trimming removed 9 bases from V and 5 bases from J, with 7 bases in between. This CDR3 has 10 amino acids. Germline lookup yields CDR1 SNHLY and CDR2 FYNNEI. In nucleotides, the CDR3 is TGTGCCAGTCAGACCGAGACCCAGTACTTC. It translates to CASQTETQYF. Drawing the rest from reference TRBV2 and TRBJ2-5, the complete variable domain is EPEVTQTPSHQVTQMGQEVILRCVPISNHLYFYWYRQILGQKVEFLVSFYNNEISEKSEIFDDQFSVERPDGSNFTLKIRSTKLEDSAMYFCASQTETQYFGPGTRLLVL.

This clone has only one observation. This chain joins TRBV30 and TRBJ2-7, with D perhaps TRBD2 (6 bases). V was trimmed by 3 bases and J by 7 bases, leaving 19 bases between them. The length of the CDR3 is 14 residues. Germline loops: CDR1 GTSNPN, CDR2 SVGIG (reference sequence). CDR3 coding DNA: TGTGCCTGGAGGAGGCCCGGGACTTCAAATGAGCAGTACTTC. This encodes CAWRRPGTSNEQYF.

V usage is TRBV19 and J usage is TRBJ2-7; D perhaps matches TRBD1 (5 bases). The CDR3 loop spans 13 amino acids. The germline gives CDR1 LNHDA, CDR2 SQIVND (reference sequence). V dropped 4 bases and J dropped 4 bases, with 11 bases sitting between them. CDR3 bases: TGTGCCAGTAGTAGGACACCGGTATACGAGCAGTACTTC. Protein: CASSRTPVYEQYF.

The chain combines TRBV2 with TRBJ1-1; 7 bases align to TRBD1. V lost 2 bases to trimming and J lost 2 bases; unmatched junction nucleotides: 11. Per the germline V gene, CDR1 is SNHLY and CDR2 is FYNNEI. This CDR3 is built from 17 residues. CDR3 residues: CASSELTGARINTEAFF. The CDR3 DNA reads as TGTGCCAGCAGTGAATTAACAGGGGCGAGAATTAACACTGAAGCTTTCTTT.

This chain connects TRBV3-1 (or the pseudogene TRBV3-2) to TRBJ1-1, with D perhaps TRBD1 (5 bases). Trimming removed 4 bases at V and 2 bases at J, with 11 bases between. Germline CDR1 and CDR2: LGHDT and YNNKEL (reference sequence). This CDR3 is built from 14 residues. CDR3 residues: CASSPHWGNTEAFF. The CDR3 nucleotides are TGTGCCAGCAGCCCTCACTGGGGCAACACTGAAGCTTTCTTT.